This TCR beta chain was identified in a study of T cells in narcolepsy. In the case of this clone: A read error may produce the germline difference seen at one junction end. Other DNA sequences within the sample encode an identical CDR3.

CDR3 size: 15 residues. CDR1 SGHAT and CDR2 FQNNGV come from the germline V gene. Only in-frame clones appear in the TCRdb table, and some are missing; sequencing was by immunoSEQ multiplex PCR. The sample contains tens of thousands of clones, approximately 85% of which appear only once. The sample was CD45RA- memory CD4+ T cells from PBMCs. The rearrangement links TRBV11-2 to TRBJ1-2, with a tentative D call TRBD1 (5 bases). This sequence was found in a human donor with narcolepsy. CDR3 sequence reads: CASSLEPGRLYGYTF. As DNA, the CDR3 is TGTGCCAGCAGCCTAGAACCGGGACGACTCTATGGCTACACCTTC.